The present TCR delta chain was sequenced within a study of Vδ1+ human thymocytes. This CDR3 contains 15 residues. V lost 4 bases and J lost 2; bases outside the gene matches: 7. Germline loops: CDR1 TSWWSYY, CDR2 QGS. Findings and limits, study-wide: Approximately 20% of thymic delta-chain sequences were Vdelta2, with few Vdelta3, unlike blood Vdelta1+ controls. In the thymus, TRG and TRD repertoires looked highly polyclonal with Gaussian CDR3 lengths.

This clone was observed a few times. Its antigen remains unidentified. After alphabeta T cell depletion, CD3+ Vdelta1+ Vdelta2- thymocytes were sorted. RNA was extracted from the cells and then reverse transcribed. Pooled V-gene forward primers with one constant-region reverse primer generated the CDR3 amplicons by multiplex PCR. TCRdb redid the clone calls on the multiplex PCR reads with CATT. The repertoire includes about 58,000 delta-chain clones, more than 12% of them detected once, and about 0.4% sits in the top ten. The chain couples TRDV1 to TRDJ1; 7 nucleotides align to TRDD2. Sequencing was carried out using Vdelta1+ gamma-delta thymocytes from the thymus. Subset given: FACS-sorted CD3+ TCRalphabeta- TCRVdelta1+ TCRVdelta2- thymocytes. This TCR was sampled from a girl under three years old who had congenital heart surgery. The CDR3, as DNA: TGTGCTCTTGGGGGCCCTTCCTCCTCTACCGATAAACTCATCTTT. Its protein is CALGGPSSSTDKLIF.